The T cell receptor beta chain under discussion was sequenced for a study of blood T cell repertoires in COVID-19. Seattle participants joined during active infection and were tracked over time. Germline-derived CDR1 and CDR2 are MNHEY and SVGAGI. CDR3 length: 14 amino acids. The V end was cut by 4 bases, the J end by 4 bases, with 14 bases between. The assay was immunoSEQ multiplex PCR, and TCRdb's table has in-frame clones only and misses some. Of fewer than 300,000 clones listed, about nine tenths are singletons. The chain employs TRBV6-5 and TRBJ2-7, with a weak D call TRBD1 (6 bases). Sequencing input: peripheral blood. The TCR sequence derives from a woman between 50 and 59 years old with COVID-19, enrolled during active disease. The CDR3 DNA follows: TGTGCCAGCAGTTCCACAGGGCCCCCTTACGAGCAGTACTTC. Protein product: CASSSTGPPYEQYF.